This passage covers 32 T cell receptor beta chains from one sample sequenced in a study of blood T cell repertoires in COVID-19. The table came from immunoSEQ multiplex PCR; TCRdb's copy has only in-frame clones and leaves some out. The sample has fewer than 350,000 clones, 88% seen once. Input material: PBMCs or T cells enriched from blood (not recorded which). Receptors originate from a woman aged 55-69 years in a cohort exposed to, infected with or recovered from COVID-19 (not recorded which).

The CDR3 spells CASSHGDRDTEAFF. The CDR3 coding sequence is TGCGCCAGCAGCCACGGGGACAGGGACACTGAAGCTTTCTTT. The chain couples TRBV5-1 to TRBJ1-1, with 9 bases identical to TRBD1. The CDR3 is made up of 14 amino acids. Trimming took 4 bases from V and 3 from J; bases not matched to a gene: 4. CDR1 and CDR2 (germline): SGHRS, YFSETQ.

The V gene is TRBV7-3, the J gene TRBJ2-1, with 7 nucleotides matching TRBD1. In germline, CDR1 is SGHTA, CDR2 FQGTGA. J was trimmed by 6 bases and V by 1 base; bases with no gene match: 6. This CDR3 is 15 amino acids long. CDR3 amino acids: CASSLRGRGSNEQFF. Written as DNA, the CDR3 is TGTGCCAGCAGCTTAAGGGGCAGGGGGTCCAATGAGCAGTTCTTC.

The chain has TRBV28 and TRBJ1-5, with 10 bases that match TRBD1. This CDR3 is 15 amino acids long. The V gene end was trimmed by 4 bases and the J gene end by 7 bases; junction bases not matched to a gene: 7. Per the germline V gene, CDR1 is MDHEN and CDR2 is SYDVKM. The CDR3 here is CASSSGTGERQPQHF. Here the CDR3 DNA reads TGTGCCAGCAGTTCCGGGACAGGGGAGCGACAGCCCCAGCATTTT.

The chain employs TRBV19 and TRBJ2-3, with 10 bases lining up with TRBD1. Germline assignment: CDR1 LNHDA and CDR2 SQIVND (reference sequence). The V segment lost 4 bases and the J segment 1 base; nucleotides outside the gene matches: 2. The CDR3 has 15 amino acids. CDR3 sequence (DNA): TGTGCCAGTAGTAAAGGGACAGGGGGCACAGATACGCAGTATTTT. This codes for CASSKGTGGTDTQYF.

This clone has more than one count but fewer than ten. This rearrangement joins TRBV25-1 to TRBJ2-3, with 7 bases identical to TRBD1. Germline loops: CDR1 MGHDK, CDR2 SYGVNS. The V segment lost 7 bases and the J segment 2 bases; nucleotides outside the gene matches: 9. CDR3 length: 15 residues. CDR3 DNA sequence: TGTGCCAGCATAGGACAGGCACTACTCACAGATACGCAGTATTTT. Protein: CASIGQALLTDTQYF.

This chain links TRBV24-1 with TRBJ1-1; D is ambiguous. Trimming stripped 3 bases from V and 0 bases from J, with 4 bases between. The CDR3 runs 13 residues. Germline V gene data show CDR1 as KGHDR and CDR2 as SFDVKD. The CDR3: CATSDQMNTEAFF. Here the CDR3 DNA reads TGTGCCACCAGTGATCAAATGAACACTGAAGCTTTCTTT.

This chain uses TRBV28 with TRBJ1-2; TRBD1 matches at 8 bases. The CDR3 totals 14 residues. Germline V CDR1 and CDR2: MDHEN, SYDVKM. V lost 4 bases and J lost 5; bases outside the gene matches: 6. CDR3 nucleotides: TGTGCCAGCAGTTCTACAGGGGGAGCTTATGGCTACACCTTC. It is translated as CASSSTGGAYGYTF.

This clone was seen just once. The V call is TRBV5-4, the J call TRBJ1-1, with 8 bases matching TRBD1. CDR3 size: 16 residues. V lost 4 bases, J lost 1 base, and 9 bases stayed unmatched. CDR1 and CDR2 from the germline V gene are SGHNT and YYREEE (reference sequence). CDR3 protein: CASSETSGTGNTEAFF. The CDR3 DNA follows: TGTGCCAGCAGCGAGACTTCCGGGACAGGGAACACTGAAGCTTTCTTT.

The J gene is TRBJ2-3, the V gene TRBV13; 10 nucleotides line up with TRBD1. V lost 0 bases and J lost 6; bases outside the gene matches: 3. Germline V gene data show CDR1 as PRHDT and CDR2 as FYEKMQ (reference sequence). The CDR3 has 15 amino acids. The CDR3 here is CASSLGTGGRDTQYF. CDR3 coding DNA: TGTGCCAGCAGCTTAGGGACAGGGGGCAGGGATACGCAGTATTTT.

The rearrangement uses TRBV12-5 and TRBJ2-7, with TRBD2 as a possible D gene (5 bases). This CDR3 is built from 15 residues. The V and J ends lost 0 bases and 5 bases respectively, with 14 bases between them. Germline V gives CDR1 LGHNT, CDR2 FRNRAP. CDR3 sequence: CASGLVLRAGDEQYF. CDR3 bases: TGTGCTAGTGGTTTGGTACTGAGGGCCGGGGACGAGCAGTACTTC.

The chain recombines TRBV7-2 with TRBJ2-1, with 9 bases that match TRBD2. V shed 6 bases and J 7 bases; nucleotides not matched to a gene: 10. Germline CDR1 and CDR2: SGHTA and FQGNSA. The CDR3 sequence is 15 residues long. CDR3 sequence: CASRPTSGYPNEQFF. CDR3 nucleotides: TGTGCCAGCAGACCCACTAGCGGGTACCCTAATGAGCAGTTCTTC.

The CDR3 loop is CASSVEARWNEQFF. CDR3 DNA sequence: TGTGCCAGCAGCGTAGAGGCTAGATGGAATGAGCAGTTCTTC. This chain joins TRBV9 and TRBJ2-1, with no clear D. This CDR3 contains 14 residues. Germline CDR1 is SGDLS and CDR2 is YYNGEE. V was shortened by 0 bases and J by 7 bases, with 11 bases between the two germline ends.

This chain joins TRBV19 and TRBJ2-5, with a possible D match to TRBD1 (5 bases). The germline V and J ends were trimmed by 3 bases and 2 bases, with 13 bases remaining between them. Germline V gives CDR1 LNHDA, CDR2 SQIVND (reference sequence). This CDR3 region has 15 residues. The CDR3 nucleotides read TGTGCCAGTAGTATTCAGGGTAGATCACAAGAGACCCAGTACTTC. It yields the protein CASSIQGRSQETQYF.

The chain couples TRBV5-1 to TRBJ2-2; a weak D match, TRBD1 (5 bases). Germline V gives CDR1 SGHRS, CDR2 YFSETQ. The CDR3 is made up of 15 amino acids. V was shortened by 4 bases and J by 6 bases, with 16 bases between the two germline ends. Here the CDR3 DNA reads TGCGCCAGCAGCCCCCTACAGGTGTTCGCCGGGGAGCTGTTTTTT. Protein: CASSPLQVFAGELFF.

To note about this clone: At one of its ends the junction is not consistent with the germline gene, which may arise from a read error. The chain carries TRBV28 and TRBJ2-1; 14 bases agree with TRBD2. Germline assignment: CDR1 MDHEN and CDR2 SYDVKM. The CDR3 length is 16 residues. The CDR3 is CASRFTRTSGRNEQFF. The CDR3 coding sequence is TGTGCCAGCCGTTTCACTCGGACTAGCGGGAGGAATGAGCAGTTCTTC.

This clone was detected once. The chain joins TRBV24-1 to TRBJ2-5; 15 bases match TRBD2. The CDR3 is 17 residues long. The ends lost 4 bases at V and 5 bases at J; junction bases unmatched: 7. Germline V gene lookup returns CDR1 KGHDR and CDR2 SFDVKD. The CDR3 here is CATSETGLAGGGETQYF. For the CDR3, the DNA is TGTGCCACCAGTGAAACGGGACTAGCGGGAGGAGGCGAGACCCAGTACTTC.

The chain couples TRBV5-1 to TRBJ2-7; 13 bases line up with TRBD2. The length of the CDR3 is 15 residues. CDR1 and CDR2 (germline): SGHRS, YFSETQ. V lost 4 bases to trimming and J lost 5 bases; unmatched junction nucleotides: 6. CDR3 in amino acids: CASSPWTSGSHEQYF. CDR3 sequence (DNA): TGCGCCAGCAGCCCCTGGACTAGCGGGAGCCACGAGCAGTACTTC. The complete variable domain, with remaining parts taken from reference TRBV5-1 and TRBJ2-7, reads KAGVTQTPRYLIKTRGQQVTLSCSPISGHRSVSWYQQTPGQGLQFLFEYFSETQRNKGNFPGRFSGRQFSNSRSEMNVSTLELGDSALYLCASSPWTSGSHEQYFGPGTRLTVT.

The CDR3 loop is CASSFGGVEAFF. CDR3 DNA: TGTGCCAGCAGCTTTGGGGGGGTAGAAGCTTTCTTT. J is TRBJ1-1 and V is TRBV11-3, with D perhaps matching TRBD1 (5 bases). The V end lost 3 bases, the J end lost 8 bases, and 10 bases lay between the germline ends. Germline loops: CDR1 SGHNT, CDR2 YENEEA. This CDR3 is 12 amino acids long.

The J gene is TRBJ1-5, the V gene TRBV6-5, with D possibly TRBD1 on 5 matching bases. The CDR3 runs to 15 residues. V was shortened by 2 bases and J by 0 bases, with 8 bases between the two germline ends. Germline CDR1 and CDR2: MNHEY and SVGAGI. CDR3 protein: CASSYDSNSNQPQHF. The CDR3 DNA is TGTGCCAGCAGTTACGACAGTAATAGCAATCAGCCCCAGCATTTT.

The chain joins TRBV3-1 (or the pseudogene TRBV3-2) to TRBJ2-7; 7 bases fit TRBD1. The length of the CDR3 is 15 residues. Looked up from germline, CDR1 is LGHDT and CDR2 is YNNKEL (reference sequence). With V trimmed by 0 bases and J by 2 bases, 4 bases remained unmatched. The CDR3 nucleotides read TGTGCCAGCAGCCAAGAGGGACAGATTGCCTACGAGCAGTACTTC. As protein: CASSQEGQIAYEQYF.

V gene TRBV7-2 combines with J gene TRBJ2-1; 7 bases agree with TRBD2. The CDR3 contains 16 residues. V dropped 0 bases and J dropped 7; count of bases not matched to a gene: 9. Germline V gene lookup returns CDR1 SGHTA and CDR2 FQGNSA. DNA for the CDR3: TGTGCCAGCAGCTTAGCGACCGGGAGGAGAAGGAATGAGCAGTTCTTC. Its translation: CASSLATGRRRNEQFF.

The chain couples TRBV9 to TRBJ1-2, with D perhaps TRBD1 (5 bases). CDR1 SGDLS and CDR2 YYNGEE come from the germline V gene. The CDR3 length is 14 residues. Trimming took off 0 bases at V and 7 bases at J, with 13 bases between the two ends. The CDR3 bases are TGTGCCAGCAGCGTAGTAACAGGACCGGCTGGCTACACCTTC. The encoded protein is CASSVVTGPAGYTF.

The chain combines TRBV5-4 with TRBJ2-2; 10 nucleotides match TRBD2. Germline trimming cut 4 bases from V and 5 bases from J; bases unmatched to any gene: 5. Germline V gene data show CDR1 as SGHNT and CDR2 as YYREEE (reference sequence). There are 15 residues in the CDR3. In DNA form, the CDR3 reads TGTGCCAGCAGCCCTGTAGCGGGAGGTACCGGGGAGCTGTTTTTT. Protein sequence: CASSPVAGGTGELFF.

This clone was counted a few times. The gene calls are TRBV29-1 and TRBJ1-2; 10 bases fit TRBD1. Per the germline V gene, CDR1 is SQVTM and CDR2 is ANQGSEA. V was pared by 7 bases and J by 5 bases, with 7 bases of the junction left unmatched. The CDR3 has 13 amino acids. CDR3 nucleotides: TGCAGCGCCAGACAGGGGGCGAGTTATGGCTACACCTTC. It is translated as CSARQGASYGYTF.

J is TRBJ2-1 and V is TRBV23-1; 7 positions match TRBD2. TRBV23-1 is given ORF status, its function remaining uncertain. Unmatched junction bases numbered 7, after V lost 7 bases and J lost 1 base. This CDR3 has 15 residues. The CDR3 sequence is CASTQGGKSYNEQFF. CDR3 sequence (DNA): TGCGCCAGCACTCAGGGAGGGAAATCCTACAATGAGCAGTTCTTC.

CDR3 DNA: TGCAGCGTTGGGGGGCCCGAATACGAGCAGTACTTC. It translates to CSVGGPEYEQYF. The chain carries TRBV29-1 and TRBJ2-7; possible D gene TRBD1, 6 bases. The CDR3 consists of 12 residues. Trimming cost V 4 bases and J 4 bases, with 11 bases left between them. CDR1 and CDR2 from the germline V gene are SQVTM and ANQGSEA.

The CDR3 nucleotides read TGTGCCAGCAGCTTTACAGGGACAGGGTATGGCTACACCTTC. It is translated as CASSFTGTGYGYTF. The rearrangement links TRBV7-2 to TRBJ1-2, with TRBD1 matching over 9 bases. Germline CDR1 SGHTA, CDR2 FQGNSA. The CDR3 is 14 residues long. J gave up 5 bases and V 3 bases, and 4 bases lay outside the gene matches.

This sequence joins TRBV6-1 and TRBJ2-5; 8 nucleotides match TRBD2. The CDR3 loop spans 17 amino acids. Trimming took 2 bases from V and 5 from J; bases not matched to a gene: 13. CDR1 is MNHNS, CDR2 SASEGT, per germline. The DNA for the CDR3 is TGTGCCAGCAGTGAATGGGGGCCGAGCGGGAGTCGGGAGACCCAGTACTTC. It is translated as CASSEWGPSGSRETQYF.

J is TRBJ1-1 and V is TRBV28; D is possibly TRBD1 (5 bases). Trimming shortened V by 6 bases and J by 3 bases, and 20 bases separated the two germline ends. CDR3 length: 16 residues. The germline gives CDR1 MDHEN, CDR2 SYDVKM. CDR3: CASSTFVGLEDTEAFF. CDR3 nucleotides: TGTGCCAGCAGCACGTTCGTGGGGCTTGAGGACACTGAAGCTTTCTTT.

V usage is TRBV7-2 and J usage is TRBJ2-6; perhaps TRBD1 as D (5 bases). The V gene lost 5 bases and the J gene lost 9 bases, with 17 bases spanning the gap. The CDR3 length is 15 residues. Germline V gene sequence: CDR1 SGHTA, CDR2 FQGNSA. The DNA of the CDR3 is TGTGCCAGCAGCGGCGGACACCAATCCGTCAACGTCCTGACTTTC. It codes for CASSGGHQSVNVLTF. The variable domain in full, completed from reference TRBV7-2 and TRBJ2-6, reads GAGVSQSPSNKVTEKGKDVELRCDPISGHTALYWYRQSLGQGLEFLIYFQGNSAPDKSGLPSDRFSAERTGGSVSTLTIQRTQQEDSAVYLCASSGGHQSVNVLTFGAGSRLTVL.

In the case of this clone: At one end, the junction sequence differs from germline, possibly due to a read error. V and J are TRBV28 and TRBJ2-5; the D is unclear. This CDR3 is 15 amino acids long. Germline CDR1 and CDR2: MDHEN and SYDVKM. The CDR3 reads CATSLGSRNDETQYF. CDR3 coding DNA: TGTGCCACCAGTTTGGGTAGCCGTAATGATGAGACCCAGTACTTC.

The chain has TRBV9 and TRBJ2-1, with D perhaps TRBD2 (6 bases). The CDR3 length is 13 residues. V lost 8 bases and J 11 bases, leaving 20 bases between the germline ends. Germline values: CDR1 SGDLS, CDR2 YYNGEE. CDR3 amino acids: CASERAGGAKQFF. CDR3 nucleotides: TGTGCCAGTGAGCGGGCAGGAGGCGCCAAGCAGTTCTTC.